The clone carrying this TCR beta chain occurred once. Clones were sequenced by immunoSEQ multiplex PCR, and TCRdb holds only the in-frame ones, with some missing. This sample has some 270,000 clones, with about four fifths found just once. Germline V gives CDR1 SGHTA, CDR2 FQGNSA. The CDR3 covers 19 residues. V dropped 2 bases and J dropped 0; count of bases not matched to a gene: 6. The sample originates from a study of blood T cell repertoires in COVID-19. The sequence derives from a woman between 40 and 55 years old who had recovered from COVID-19. Sequencing used peripheral blood. This chain joins TRBV7-2 and TRBJ2-1; 14 bases are a match to TRBD2. The CDR3 DNA sequence: TGTGCCAGCAGCTTACTGACTAGCGGGGGGGCGGGCTCCTACAATGAGCAGTTCTTC. Amino acids: CASSLLTSGGAGSYNEQFF.